What follows describes a single T cell receptor (beta chain). The antigen is unknown. MiXCR, applied by TCRdb to the reads, yields one record per CDR3 protein. The sample has under 850,000 distinct CDR3 sequences, around 32% seen once. The sample belongs to a study of T cell repertoires in cytomegalovirus infection. The overall study: Recently identified HLA-C-restricted and well-studied HLA-B-restricted CMV epitopes were used. Public TCR beta signatures marked donors with CMV infection and the matching HLA. The study's findings and limits: The study identified carriers of CMV plus the relevant HLA from cumulative public TCR beta family frequency. In two of eight donors, the top clonotype was HLA-C-restricted CMV-specific.

Germline V gene sequence: CDR1 MNHNS, CDR2 SASEGT. The CDR3 is 15 amino acids. V lost 4 bases and J 5 bases, leaving 14 bases between the germline ends. This TCR was recovered from a human donor in good health (CMV status not recorded). Some clones in this sample may be carry-over from other donors' samples. The input for sequencing was cultured PBMCs, taken from culture after CMV antigen stimulation. The V and J genes are TRBV6-1 and TRBJ1-4, with D hard to call. The CDR3 region has the DNA TGTGCCAGCAGTGGGAAGACCGTGGAAAATGAAAAACTGTTTTTT. Amino acids: CASSGKTVENEKLFF.